A single sample is the source of the 15 T cell receptor beta chains below, sequenced in a study of CD8+ T cells in alopecia areata. Extracted RNA was reverse transcribed, and the resulting cDNA served as sequencing template. Assay: immunoSEQ multiplex PCR; the TCRdb copy retains only in-frame clones and omits some. The profile shows more than 90,000 clones, 35% to 45% of them singletons. Source material: CD4+ T cells sorted from blood. These receptor sequences come from a human donor with alopecia areata.

The chain employs TRBV29-1 and TRBJ1-4; D is possibly TRBD1 (5 bases). The CDR3 consists of 13 residues. Germline assignment: CDR1 SQVTM and CDR2 ANQGSEA. The V and J ends lost 1 base and 7 bases respectively, with 10 bases between them. CDR3 coding DNA: TGCAGCGTTGAAGTGCAGGGCGGTGAAAAACTGTTTTTT. As protein: CSVEVQGGEKLFF.

The chain employs TRBV14 and TRBJ2-4; TRBD1 is a possible D gene (7 bases). Trimming pared 4 bases from V and 7 bases from J, leaving 17 bases between. The CDR3 sequence is 15 residues long. Germline CDR1 SGHDN, CDR2 FVKESK. DNA of the CDR3: TGTGCCAGCAGCCCCCAGGGGGGCGCGCGGAACATTCAGTACTTC. This translates into CASSPQGGARNIQYF.

Only a few counts were recorded for this clone. This specimen includes other DNA sequences encoding the same CDR3. The chain is built from TRBV30 and TRBJ1-5; 8 bases agree with TRBD1. V dropped 0 bases and J dropped 5; count of bases not matched to a gene: 0. The CDR3 loop spans 13 amino acids. The V gene's germline CDR1 is GTSNPN and CDR2 SVGIG (reference sequence). CDR3 amino acids: CAWSVQGDQPQHF. CDR3 sequence (DNA): TGTGCCTGGAGTGTACAGGGGGATCAGCCCCAGCATTTT.

This clone was seen only a few times. The chain employs TRBV29-1 and TRBJ2-3, with unresolved D. The CDR3 covers 12 residues. V lost 3 bases to trimming and J lost 4 bases, with 8 bases between them. In germline, CDR1 is SQVTM, CDR2 ANQGSEA. The CDR3 is CSVDAPADTQYF. The CDR3 bases are TGCAGCGTTGATGCACCAGCAGATACGCAGTATTTT.

The chain joins TRBV30 to TRBJ1-1; tentatively, D is TRBD1 (5 bases). This CDR3 spans 15 amino acids. V gave up 2 bases and J gave up 5 bases, with 18 bases separating them. Per germline, CDR1 GTSNPN and CDR2 SVGIG (reference sequence). The CDR3 loop reads CAWSNWGTPRTEAFF. The CDR3, as DNA: TGTGCCTGGAGTAACTGGGGGACCCCTAGGACTGAAGCTTTCTTT.

The sample holds a few counts of this clone. The rearrangement joins TRBV29-1 to TRBJ2-1, with 7 nucleotides matching TRBD2. The germline V gene has CDR1 SQVTM and CDR2 ANQGSEA. The trim removed 5 bases at V and 8 bases at J, leaving 18 bases unmatched. CDR3 length equals 16 residues. CDR3: CSVSGGGLPARDEQFF. The CDR3 bases are TGCAGCGTTAGTGGGGGGGGACTCCCGGCGAGGGATGAGCAGTTCTTC.

J is TRBJ1-2 and V is TRBV30; D remains ambiguous. V dropped 1 base and J dropped 8 bases, with 14 bases sitting between them. The length of the CDR3 is 13 residues. The germline V gene encodes CDR1 GTSNPN and CDR2 SVGIG (reference sequence). CDR3 bases: TGTGCCTGGAGTGGACGGGGATATGGGGGCTACACCTTC. Residues: CAWSGRGYGGYTF.

This clone occurred a few times. The chain recombines TRBV29-1 with TRBJ1-2; D perhaps matches TRBD1 (6 bases). The length of the CDR3 is 14 residues. V lost 6 bases and J 6 bases, leaving 20 bases between the germline ends. Germline V gene lookup returns CDR1 SQVTM and CDR2 ANQGSEA. The CDR3 sequence is CSVQRDLDSDGYTF. DNA of the CDR3: TGCAGCGTCCAAAGGGACCTGGACAGCGATGGCTACACCTTC. The variable domain in full, with the rest retrieved from reference TRBV29-1 and TRBJ1-2, is SAVISQKPSRDICQRGTSLTIQCQVDSQVTMMFWYRQQPGQSLTLIATANQGSEATYESGFVIDKFPISRPNLTFSTLTVSNMSPEDSSIYLCSVQRDLDSDGYTFGSGTRLTVV.

The V gene is TRBV29-1, the J gene TRBJ1-2; D may be TRBD1 (5 bases). The CDR3 runs 11 residues. V was cut by 7 bases and J by 5 bases, with 11 bases left in between. The germline V gene encodes CDR1 SQVTM and CDR2 ANQGSEA. The CDR3 is CSGGGGYGYTF. The CDR3, as DNA: TGCAGCGGGGGCGGAGGGTATGGCTACACCTTC.

V usage is TRBV7-2 and J usage is TRBJ2-1, with D perhaps matching TRBD2 (5 bases). Looked up from germline, CDR1 is SGHTA and CDR2 is FQGNSA. The CDR3 is 13 residues long. V lost 4 bases, J lost 8 bases, and 12 bases lay in between. CDR3 nucleotide sequence: TGTGCCAGCAGCTCCCAGTCGGGGTATGAGCAGTTCTTC. Protein: CASSSQSGYEQFF.

This clone has just a few counts. V is TRBV29-1 and J is TRBJ2-3, with 11 bases fitting TRBD2. The CDR3 totals 13 residues. Germline-derived CDR1 and CDR2 are SQVTM and ANQGSEA. The V segment lost 7 bases and the J segment 5 bases; nucleotides outside the gene matches: 5. DNA for the CDR3: TGCAGCGCGGGACTAGCGGAAGGAGATACGCAGTATTTT. Protein sequence: CSAGLAEGDTQYF.

The gene calls are TRBV30 and TRBJ2-7, with 7 bases fitting TRBD1. The CDR3 has 13 amino acids. V was clipped by 0 bases and J by 5 bases; unmatched bases: 4. Per the germline V gene, CDR1 is GTSNPN and CDR2 is SVGIG (reference sequence). The CDR3 is CAWSVRTGDEQYF. CDR3 bases: TGTGCCTGGAGTGTGCGTACAGGGGACGAGCAGTACTTC.

This clone was found a few times. The chain has TRBV5-1 and TRBJ2-2, with TRBD1 as a possible D gene (5 bases). CDR3 size: 15 residues. V dropped 5 bases and J dropped 5 bases, with 16 bases sitting between them. Per the germline V gene, CDR1 is SGHRS and CDR2 is YFSETQ. This chain's CDR3 is CASREGRTSTGELFF. Here the CDR3 DNA reads TGCGCCAGCAGGGAAGGCCGGACATCGACCGGGGAGCTGTTTTTT.

The V gene is TRBV29-1, the J gene TRBJ2-7; 7 positions match TRBD1. This CDR3 region has 11 residues. CDR1 and CDR2 from the germline V gene are SQVTM and ANQGSEA. The junction had 2 bases not matched to a gene; V was cut back by 7 bases and J by 2 bases. DNA for the CDR3: TGCAGCGGTGGACAGGCCTACGAGCAGTACTTC. It is translated as CSGGQAYEQYF.

The chain carries TRBV9 and TRBJ2-7; D is perhaps TRBD2 (6 bases). Trimming removed 0 bases from V and 2 bases from J, with 9 bases in between. The CDR3 consists of 14 residues. CDR1 is SGDLS, CDR2 YYNGEE, per germline. CDR3 sequence reads: CASSVAWGAYEQYF. DNA for the CDR3: TGTGCCAGCAGCGTAGCATGGGGGGCCTACGAGCAGTACTTC.